This T cell receptor beta chain was identified during a study of T-cell memory formation after mild COVID-19 (dated by TCRdb to the early 2020s). In terms of the full investigation: Most TCR sequence clusters were specific to one of the two donors. Two young, previously healthy adult volunteers made up the cohort, one male and one female. T-cell clones expanding and contracting after mild COVID-19 in two donors were tracked by longitudinal TCRalpha and TCRbeta repertoire sequencing.

Study-wide conclusions, independent of this receptor: Only a couple of mild cases were covered in the study, and larger cohorts including severe cases with pre-infection samples were considered necessary. Some responding clones were detected in pre-infection memory, suggesting pre-existing cross-reactive memory T cells joined the SARS-CoV-2 response. The second-wave clones that peaked on day 37 were not confirmed to be SARS-CoV-2 specific. Clones that contracted from day 15 to 85 showed balanced CD4/CD8 phenotypes, whereas a second wave of clones that expanded from day 15 to 37 leaned towards CD4+. Contracting CD4+ clones appeared mostly in the CM and EM memory subsets, whereas CD8+ clones were enriched in EMRA.

Looking up the germline V gene yields CDR1 SGHRS and CDR2 YFSETQ. Ends trimmed: V by 4 bases, J by 6 bases; bases unmatched to a gene: 3. The CDR3 numbers 14 residues from cysteine through phenylalanine. Kept here is only the CDR3 DNA, which spans 42 bases and is read in frame from base 1. Details on this clonotype: Its binding antigen is unknown. Nothing much larger sits one base from this clone, and base qualities are not available.

Instrument used: Illumina NovaSeq 6000. Using 5'RACE with constant-segment primers, TCRalpha and TCRbeta cDNA libraries were constructed, with sample barcodes and unique molecular identifiers added in the process. Trizol reagent was used to extract RNA from every sample. Libraries were amplified in two PCR steps, with a second sample barcode and Illumina TruSeq adapters added in the second step. Sequencing of the libraries was done on an Illumina NovaSeq, producing 2 x 150 bp paired-end reads. Per the authors' processing: With migec v1.2.7, reads were demultiplexed and then collapsed into UMI-guided consensus sequences. Using mixcr v2.1.11, the UMI consensuses were aligned to TRA and TRB V and J templates and assembled into clonotypes. A clonotype was counted as expanded or contracted only when both edgeR and NoisET called the clonotype significant, with the noise models trained on biological replicates. edgeR calls used a false discovery rate-adjusted p below 0.01 and a log2 fold-change threshold of 1. As an exploratory analysis of dynamics, PCA with hierarchical clustering was applied to max-normalized trajectories of the 1000 most abundant clonotypes. The CD4 or CD8 phenotype of responding clones was assigned using the separately sequenced CD4+ and CD8+ repertoires. The raw public reads went through TCRdb reprocessing: fastp at Q25, MiXCR clone calling, in-frame beta chains kept. Rows with one shared CDR3 protein collapse into an entry with the most common genes and DNA. None of the V and J calls come from the authors' own analysis; TCRdb made them. In all, the sample holds about 400,000 distinct CDR3 sequences, and roughly 17% of those were seen once. About 22% of the sample belongs to the ten largest clones.

Ficoll-Paque density gradient centrifugation was used to isolate PBMCs. The sequence was collected from a man younger than 35 who had mild COVID-19 (a few samples of this study predate the infection). The sample titles of this study are shuffled in the database, so cell type and time point are left out; the donor was told from shared clones. What was sequenced was PBMCs or a T cell subset sorted from them (not recorded which). Recombination joined TRBV5-1 with TRBJ2-3; TRBD2 matches 12 bases in the middle. The DNA reads TGCGCCAGCAGCGGAGGACTAGCGGGGGATACGCAGTATTTT. This yields the protein CASSGGLAGDTQYF.